This T cell receptor (beta chain) was sequenced during a study of identical twins. TCRdb passed the 5' RACE reads through MiXCR, listing each CDR3 protein once. The data contain roughly 750,000 distinct CDR3 sequences, 20% to 25% of them seen just once; the ten biggest clones take up 4.3%. The same data also went into a second study, on T cells expressing NK-cell markers.

Material for sequencing was PBMCs. The origin of this receptor is a woman aged 18-35 years in good health.

The CDR3 sequence is CASSATSGDNEQFF. The CDR3 nucleotides read TGTGCCAGCAGCGCGACTAGCGGGGATAATGAGCAGTTCTTC. The V gene is TRBV7-2, the J gene TRBJ2-1; 11 bases match TRBD2. With V trimmed by 5 bases and J by 7 bases, 4 bases remained unmatched. Looked up from germline, CDR1 is SGHTA and CDR2 is FQGNSA. CDR3 size: 14 residues.